Each of the 10 T cell receptor beta chains below was sequenced from the same sample in a study of a mutant IDH1 vaccine in newly diagnosed glioma. The method was immunoSEQ multiplex PCR; TCRdb's version includes in-frame clones alone and lacks a portion of them. The data contain more than 35,000 clones, over 75% of them singletons. Antigen specificity for these receptors is unknown. Time point given: week 5, during vaccination. The study gave 300 ug of mutant IDH1 20-mer peptide per vaccine dose, with topical imiquimod. The sample in question was PBMCs, obtained from a glioma patient whose treatment included an IDH1 peptide vaccine. Source of these receptors: a man in his forties with glioma.

The chain employs TRBV12-5 and TRBJ2-3, with D possibly called TRBD1 or TRBD2 (6 bases each). There are 17 residues in the CDR3. The germline V gene has CDR1 LGHNT and CDR2 FRNRAP. V gave up 7 bases and J gave up 0 bases, with 20 bases separating them. This chain's CDR3 is CASVQWEGGTSTDTQYF. The DNA for the CDR3 is TGTGCTAGTGTCCAATGGGAAGGGGGGACTAGCACAGATACGCAGTATTTT.

CDR3 sequence reads: CAIQDRVGQPQHF. For the CDR3, the DNA is TGTGCCATCCAGGACAGGGTAGGCCAGCCCCAGCATTTT. The chain has TRBV10-3 and TRBJ1-5; 8 bases align to TRBD1. The trim removed 8 bases at V and 7 bases at J, leaving 7 bases unmatched. Germline V gene lookup returns CDR1 ENHRY and CDR2 SYGVKD. CDR3 length: 13 amino acids.

A few counts support this clone. V and J are TRBV18 and TRBJ1-5; D unclear. CDR3 length equals 13 residues. Trimming took off 5 bases at V and 3 bases at J, with 8 bases between the two ends. Germline lookup yields CDR1 KGHSH and CDR2 LQKENI. CDR3 DNA: TGTGCCAGCTCATCATCCGCCAATCAGCCCCAGCATTTT. Protein sequence: CASSSSANQPQHF.

V and J are TRBV4-1 and TRBJ2-2, with 8 bases aligning to TRBD2. The CDR3 is 16 amino acids. Germline CDR1 and CDR2: MGHRA and YSYEKL. Trimming at V came to 4 bases and at J to 6 bases, leaving 10 bases not matched to a gene. The CDR3 region has the DNA TGCGCCAGCAGCCCCCCGGCGGCTAGCGGGCCCGGGGAGCTGTTTTTT. This gives the protein CASSPPAASGPGELFF.

This chain uses TRBV7-2 with TRBJ2-7; 13 nucleotides agree with TRBD2. This CDR3 has 16 residues. J lost 1 base, V lost 5 bases, and 5 bases had no gene match. CDR1 SGHTA and CDR2 FQGNSA come from the germline V gene. CDR3 amino acids: CASSPPGLAGSYEQYF. CDR3 DNA: TGTGCCAGCAGCCCTCCGGGACTAGCGGGATCCTACGAGCAGTACTTC.

This sequence joins TRBV10-3 and TRBJ2-7; the match to TRBD2 covers 14 bases. The junction had 10 bases not matched to a gene; V was cut back by 3 bases and J by 6 bases. This CDR3 has 17 residues. Germline CDR1 ENHRY, CDR2 SYGVKD. The CDR3 region is CAISERTGLAGEGEQYF. The CDR3 DNA follows: TGTGCCATCAGTGAACGGACGGGACTAGCGGGAGAGGGCGAGCAGTACTTC.

The chain is built from TRBV27 and TRBJ1-1, with TRBD1 matching over 8 bases. This CDR3 comprises 15 residues. CDR1 is MNHEY, CDR2 SMNVEV, per germline (reference sequence). J was trimmed by 3 bases and V by 5 bases; bases with no gene match: 8. The CDR3 DNA reads TGTGCCAGCAGTCCCTGGACAGGGAATCACACTGAAGCTTTCTTT. Protein sequence: CASSPWTGNHTEAFF.

The chain employs TRBV7-9 and TRBJ2-6; 8 bases agree with TRBD1. The CDR3 has 17 residues. The V segment lost 3 bases and the J segment 4 bases; nucleotides outside the gene matches: 8. Germline CDR1 is SEHNR and CDR2 is FQNEAQ (reference sequence). CDR3 amino acids: CASSFRTGRAGANVLTF. The CDR3 region has the DNA TGTGCCAGCAGCTTCCGGACAGGGCGGGCCGGGGCCAACGTCCTGACTTTC.

This chain connects TRBV4-3 to TRBJ2-4, with a tentative D call TRBD1 (5 bases). In germline, CDR1 is LGHNA, CDR2 YSLEER. The V and J ends lost 1 base and 6 bases respectively, with 13 bases between them. CDR3 length: 15 amino acids. The CDR3 DNA follows: TGCGCCAGCAGCCAAGGATTAGGGCAGGGAAACATTCAGTACTTC. Its translation: CASSQGLGQGNIQYF.

The chain combines TRBV27 with TRBJ2-7; the match to TRBD1 covers 9 bases. There are 14 residues in the CDR3. The V and J ends lost 5 bases and 3 bases, in that order; junction bases with no gene match: 5. Per germline, CDR1 MNHEY and CDR2 SMNVEV (reference sequence). DNA of the CDR3: TGTGCCAGCAGTAACCCGGGACAGGGCTACGAGCAGTACTTC. Its translation is CASSNPGQGYEQYF.